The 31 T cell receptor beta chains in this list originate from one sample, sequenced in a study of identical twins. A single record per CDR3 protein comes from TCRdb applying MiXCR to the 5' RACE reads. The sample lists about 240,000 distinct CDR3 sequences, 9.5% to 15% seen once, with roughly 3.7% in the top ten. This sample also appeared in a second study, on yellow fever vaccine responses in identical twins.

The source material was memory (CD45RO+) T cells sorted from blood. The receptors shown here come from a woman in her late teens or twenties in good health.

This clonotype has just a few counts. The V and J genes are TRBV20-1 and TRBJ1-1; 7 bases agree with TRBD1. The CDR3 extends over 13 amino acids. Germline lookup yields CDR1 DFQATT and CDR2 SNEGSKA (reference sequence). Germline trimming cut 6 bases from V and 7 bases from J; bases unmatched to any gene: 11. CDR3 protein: CSAKGTATGEAFF. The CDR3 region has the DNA TGCAGTGCAAAGGGGACAGCCACGGGTGAAGCTTTCTTT.

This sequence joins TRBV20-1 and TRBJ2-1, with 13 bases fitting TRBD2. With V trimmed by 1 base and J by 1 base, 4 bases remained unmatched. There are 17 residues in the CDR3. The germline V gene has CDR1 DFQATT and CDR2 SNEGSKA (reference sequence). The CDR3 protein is CSARGLAGGQSYNEQFF. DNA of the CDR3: TGCAGTGCTAGAGGACTAGCGGGGGGCCAATCCTACAATGAGCAGTTCTTC.

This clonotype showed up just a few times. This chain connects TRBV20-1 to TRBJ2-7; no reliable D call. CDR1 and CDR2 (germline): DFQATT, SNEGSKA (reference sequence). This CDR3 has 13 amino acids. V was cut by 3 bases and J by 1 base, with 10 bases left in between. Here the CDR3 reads CSARSSVSYEQYF. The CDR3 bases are TGCAGTGCTAGGAGTTCGGTGTCCTACGAGCAGTACTTC.

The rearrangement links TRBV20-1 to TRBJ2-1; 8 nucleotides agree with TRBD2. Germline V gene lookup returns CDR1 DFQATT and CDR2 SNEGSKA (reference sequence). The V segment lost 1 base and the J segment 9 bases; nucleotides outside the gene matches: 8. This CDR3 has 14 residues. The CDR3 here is CSARVPAGEGEQFF. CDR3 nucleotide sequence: TGCAGTGCTAGAGTCCCAGCGGGAGAGGGTGAGCAGTTCTTC.

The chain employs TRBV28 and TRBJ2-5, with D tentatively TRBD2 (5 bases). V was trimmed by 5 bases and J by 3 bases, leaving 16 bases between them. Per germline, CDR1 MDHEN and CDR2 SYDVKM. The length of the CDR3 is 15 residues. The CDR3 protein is CASSGGRSFKETQYF. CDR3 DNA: TGTGCCAGCAGTGGAGGACGGAGCTTTAAAGAGACCCAGTACTTC.

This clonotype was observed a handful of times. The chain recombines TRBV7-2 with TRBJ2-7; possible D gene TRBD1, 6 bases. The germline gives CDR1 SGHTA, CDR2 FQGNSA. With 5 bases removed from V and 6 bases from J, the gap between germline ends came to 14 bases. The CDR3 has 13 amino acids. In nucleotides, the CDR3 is TGTGCCAGCAGCCCCGCCGGGACAATCGAGCAGTACTTC. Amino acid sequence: CASSPAGTIEQYF.

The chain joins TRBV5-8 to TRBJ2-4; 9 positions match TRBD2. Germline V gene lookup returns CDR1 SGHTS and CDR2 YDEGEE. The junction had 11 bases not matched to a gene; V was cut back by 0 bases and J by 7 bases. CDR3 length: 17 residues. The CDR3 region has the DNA TGTGCCAGCAGCTTGGCCAATAGCGGGGGATTTAGGAACATTCAGTACTTC. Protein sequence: CASSLANSGGFRNIQYF.

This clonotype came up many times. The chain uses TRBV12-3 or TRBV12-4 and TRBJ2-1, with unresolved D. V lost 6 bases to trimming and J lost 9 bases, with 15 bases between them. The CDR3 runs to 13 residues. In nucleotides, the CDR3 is TGTGCCAGCAGACACCCATTCTCGGCTGAGCAGTTCTTC. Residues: CASRHPFSAEQFF.

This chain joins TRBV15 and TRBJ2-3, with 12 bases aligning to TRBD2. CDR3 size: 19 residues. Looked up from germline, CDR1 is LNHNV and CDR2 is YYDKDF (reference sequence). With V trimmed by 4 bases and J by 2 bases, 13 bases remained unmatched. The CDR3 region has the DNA TGTGCCACCAGCACGAGTCTAGCGGGGGGGCCCTCCGTCACAGATACGCAGTATTTT. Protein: CATSTSLAGGPSVTDTQYF.

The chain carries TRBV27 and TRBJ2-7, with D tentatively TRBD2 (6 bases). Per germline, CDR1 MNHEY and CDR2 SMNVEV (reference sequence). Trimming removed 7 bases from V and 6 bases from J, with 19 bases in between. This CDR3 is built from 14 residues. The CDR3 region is CASTPFGRTGEQYF. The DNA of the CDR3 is TGTGCCAGCACCCCCTTTGGGAGGACTGGCGAGCAGTACTTC.

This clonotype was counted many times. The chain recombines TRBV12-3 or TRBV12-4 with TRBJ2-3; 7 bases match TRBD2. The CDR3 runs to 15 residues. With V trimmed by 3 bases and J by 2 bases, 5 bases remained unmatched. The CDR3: CASSFTGGDTDTQYF. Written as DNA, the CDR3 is TGTGCCAGCAGTTTTACGGGGGGAGACACAGATACGCAGTATTTT.

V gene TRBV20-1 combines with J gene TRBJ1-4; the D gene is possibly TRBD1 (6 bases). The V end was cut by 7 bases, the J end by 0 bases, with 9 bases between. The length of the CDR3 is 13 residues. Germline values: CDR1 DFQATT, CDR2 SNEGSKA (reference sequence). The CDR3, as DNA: TGCAGTGTACCAGGGGCAACTAATGAAAAACTGTTTTTT. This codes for CSVPGATNEKLFF.

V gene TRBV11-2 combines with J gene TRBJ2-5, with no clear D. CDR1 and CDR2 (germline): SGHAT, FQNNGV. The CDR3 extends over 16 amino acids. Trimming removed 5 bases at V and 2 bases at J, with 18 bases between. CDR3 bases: TGTGCCAGCAGCCGCTTAGTCGGGCCCAGTCAAGAGACCCAGTACTTC. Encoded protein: CASSRLVGPSQETQYF.

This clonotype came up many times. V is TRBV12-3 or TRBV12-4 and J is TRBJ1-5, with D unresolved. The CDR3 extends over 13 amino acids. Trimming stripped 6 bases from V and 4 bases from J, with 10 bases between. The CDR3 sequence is CASSPERNQPQHF. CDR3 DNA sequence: TGTGCCAGCAGCCCGGAAAGAAATCAGCCCCAGCATTTT.

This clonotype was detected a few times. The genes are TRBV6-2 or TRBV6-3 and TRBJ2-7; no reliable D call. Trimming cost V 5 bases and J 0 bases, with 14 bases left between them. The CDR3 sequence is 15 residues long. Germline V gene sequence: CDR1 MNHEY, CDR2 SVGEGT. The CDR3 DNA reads TGTGCCAGCAGTGACCCGACTGGCAGCTCCTACGAGCAGTACTTC. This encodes CASSDPTGSSYEQYF.

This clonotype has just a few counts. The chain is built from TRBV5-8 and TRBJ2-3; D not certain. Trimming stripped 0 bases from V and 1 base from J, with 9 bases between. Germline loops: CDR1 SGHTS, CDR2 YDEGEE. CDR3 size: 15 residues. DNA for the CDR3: TGTGCCAGCAGCTTGGAGGCCGGTGGCACAGATACGCAGTATTTT. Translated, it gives CASSLEAGGTDTQYF.

The CDR3 sequence: CASSQHGSLPGEQYF. The CDR3 region has the DNA TGTGCCAGCAGCCAACATGGTTCCTTACCAGGGGAGCAGTACTTC. V and J are TRBV3-1 and TRBJ2-7; possible D gene TRBD1, 5 bases. V was trimmed by 2 bases and J by 7 bases, leaving 18 bases between them. Germline V CDR1 and CDR2: LGHDT, YNNKEL (reference sequence). This CDR3 region has 15 residues.

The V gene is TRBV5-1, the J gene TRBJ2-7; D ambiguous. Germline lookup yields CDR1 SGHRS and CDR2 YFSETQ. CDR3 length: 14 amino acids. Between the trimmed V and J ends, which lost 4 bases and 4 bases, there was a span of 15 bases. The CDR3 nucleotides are TGCGCCAGCAGCCCGTCCTTAACACAATACGAGCAGTACTTC. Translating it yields CASSPSLTQYEQYF.

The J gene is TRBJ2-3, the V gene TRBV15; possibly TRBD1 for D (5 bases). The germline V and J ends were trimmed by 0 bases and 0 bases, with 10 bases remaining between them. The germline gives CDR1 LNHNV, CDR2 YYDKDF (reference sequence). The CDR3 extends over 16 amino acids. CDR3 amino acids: CATSRDGATSTDTQYF. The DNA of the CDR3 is TGTGCCACCAGCAGAGATGGGGCCACTAGCACAGATACGCAGTATTTT.

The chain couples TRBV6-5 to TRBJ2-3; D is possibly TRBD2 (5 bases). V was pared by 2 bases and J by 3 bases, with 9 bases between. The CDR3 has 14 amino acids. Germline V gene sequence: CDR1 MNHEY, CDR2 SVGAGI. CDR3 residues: CASSYDGITDTQYF. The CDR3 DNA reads TGTGCCAGCAGTTACGACGGGATAACAGATACGCAGTATTTT.

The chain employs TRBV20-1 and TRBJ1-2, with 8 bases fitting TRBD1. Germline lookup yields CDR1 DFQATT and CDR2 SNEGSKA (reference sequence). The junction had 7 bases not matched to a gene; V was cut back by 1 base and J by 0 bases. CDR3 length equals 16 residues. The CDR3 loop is CSARGVPGQANYGYTF. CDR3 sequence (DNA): TGCAGTGCTAGAGGAGTCCCGGGACAGGCTAACTATGGCTACACCTTC.

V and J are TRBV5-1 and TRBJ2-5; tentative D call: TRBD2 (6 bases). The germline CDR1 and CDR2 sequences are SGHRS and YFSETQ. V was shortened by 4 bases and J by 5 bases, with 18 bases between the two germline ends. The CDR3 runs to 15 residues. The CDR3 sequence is CASSLRGTFGETQYF. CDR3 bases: TGCGCCAGCAGCCTCCGGGGGACTTTCGGGGAGACCCAGTACTTC.

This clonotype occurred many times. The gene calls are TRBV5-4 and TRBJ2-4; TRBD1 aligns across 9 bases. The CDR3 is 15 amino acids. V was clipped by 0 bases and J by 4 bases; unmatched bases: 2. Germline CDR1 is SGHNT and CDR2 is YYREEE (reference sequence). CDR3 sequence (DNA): TGTGCCAGCAGCTTGGCCGGACAGGGGAAAAACATTCAGTACTTC. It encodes CASSLAGQGKNIQYF.

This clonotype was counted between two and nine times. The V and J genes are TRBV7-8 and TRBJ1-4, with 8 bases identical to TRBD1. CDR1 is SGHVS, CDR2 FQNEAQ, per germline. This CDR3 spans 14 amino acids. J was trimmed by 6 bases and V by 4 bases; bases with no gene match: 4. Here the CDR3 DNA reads TGTGCCAGCAGCTCGGGACAGGTCTATGAAAAACTGTTTTTT. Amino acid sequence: CASSSGQVYEKLFF.

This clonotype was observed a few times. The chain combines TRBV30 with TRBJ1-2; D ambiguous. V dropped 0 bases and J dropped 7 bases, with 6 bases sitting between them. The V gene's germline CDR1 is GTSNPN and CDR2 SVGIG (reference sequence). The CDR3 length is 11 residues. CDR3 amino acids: CAWSVSRGYTF. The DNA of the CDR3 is TGTGCCTGGAGTGTATCCCGTGGCTACACCTTC.

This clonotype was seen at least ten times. The CDR3: CASSQVGVNTEAFF. The CDR3 DNA follows: TGCGCCAGCAGCCAAGTGGGGGTAAACACTGAAGCTTTCTTT. The rearrangement links TRBV4-3 to TRBJ1-1; a possible D gene is TRBD1 (5 bases). V lost 1 base and J lost 2, with 8 bases in between. There are 14 residues in the CDR3. Germline V gene lookup returns CDR1 LGHNA and CDR2 YSLEER.

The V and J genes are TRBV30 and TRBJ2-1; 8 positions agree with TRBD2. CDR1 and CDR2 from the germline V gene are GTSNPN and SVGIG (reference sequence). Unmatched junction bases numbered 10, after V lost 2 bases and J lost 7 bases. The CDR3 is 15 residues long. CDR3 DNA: TGTGCCTGGAGTTTGCGGGGGGCTCAGAGGAATGAGCAGTTCTTC. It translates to CAWSLRGAQRNEQFF.

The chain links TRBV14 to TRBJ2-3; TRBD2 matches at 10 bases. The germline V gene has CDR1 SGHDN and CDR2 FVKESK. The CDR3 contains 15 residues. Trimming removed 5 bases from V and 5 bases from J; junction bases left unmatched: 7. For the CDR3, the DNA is TGTGCCAGCAGCGGCGAAACTAGCGGGAAAGATACGCAGTATTTT. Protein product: CASSGETSGKDTQYF. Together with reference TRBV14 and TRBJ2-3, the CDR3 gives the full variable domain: EAGVTQFPSHSVIEKGQTVTLRCDPISGHDNLYWYRRVMGKEIKFLLHFVKESKQDESGMPNNRFLAERTGGTYSTLKVQPAELEDSGVYFCASSGETSGKDTQYFGPGTRLTVL.

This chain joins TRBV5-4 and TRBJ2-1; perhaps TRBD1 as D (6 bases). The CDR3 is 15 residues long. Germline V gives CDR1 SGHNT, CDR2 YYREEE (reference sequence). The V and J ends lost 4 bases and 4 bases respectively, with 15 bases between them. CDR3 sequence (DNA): TGTGCCAGCAGCCTCCCAGGGGAGAGGTACAATGAGCAGTTCTTC. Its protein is CASSLPGERYNEQFF.

Here the CDR3 reads CASSYSTGAGNQPQHF. Here the CDR3 DNA reads TGTGCCAGCAGTTACTCGACAGGGGCCGGCAATCAGCCCCAGCATTTT. The V call is TRBV6-2 or TRBV6-3, the J call TRBJ1-5; TRBD1 aligns across 8 bases. The ends lost 0 bases at V and 2 bases at J; junction bases unmatched: 3. The CDR3 totals 16 residues. CDR1 and CDR2 (germline): MNHEY, SVGEGT.

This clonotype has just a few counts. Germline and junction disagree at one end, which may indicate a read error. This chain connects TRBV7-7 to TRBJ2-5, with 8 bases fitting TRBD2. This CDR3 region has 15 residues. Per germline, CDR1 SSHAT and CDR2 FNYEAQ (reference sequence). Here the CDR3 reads CASSQTGTRDETQYF. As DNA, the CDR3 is TGTGCTAGCAGCCAAACCGGGACTAGAGATGAGACCCAGTACTTC.